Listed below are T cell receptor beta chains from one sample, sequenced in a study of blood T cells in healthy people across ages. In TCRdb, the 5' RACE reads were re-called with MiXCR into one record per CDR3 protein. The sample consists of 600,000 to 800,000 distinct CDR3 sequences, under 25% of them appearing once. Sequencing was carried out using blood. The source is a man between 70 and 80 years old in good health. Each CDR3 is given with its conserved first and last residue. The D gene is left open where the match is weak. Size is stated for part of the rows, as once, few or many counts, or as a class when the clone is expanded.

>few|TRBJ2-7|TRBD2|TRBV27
TGTGCCAGCAGTTTAAGGCTAGCGGGAGTCTACGAGCAGTACTTC
CASSLRLAGVYEQYF
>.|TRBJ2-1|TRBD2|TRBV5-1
TGCGCCAGCAGCCCAAGCGGGAGAGGGAACAATGAGCAGTTCTTC
CASSPSGRGNNEQFF
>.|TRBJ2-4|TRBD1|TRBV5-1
TGCGCCAGCAGCAAGGGACAGGGGGCTGTTGGAAACATTCAGTACTTC
CASSKGQGAVGNIQYF
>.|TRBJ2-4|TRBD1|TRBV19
TGTGCCAGTAGTATTTCGGTAGGACAGGGTGGCATTCAGTACTTC
CASSISVGQGGIQYF
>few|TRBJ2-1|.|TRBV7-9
TGTGCCAGCAGCTTACCGGCGGCGCAGTTCTTC
CASSLPAAQFF
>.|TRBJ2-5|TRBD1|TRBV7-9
TGTGCCAGCAGCCCCCCGGGACAGACCATTGGGACCCAGTACTTC
CASSPPGQTIGTQYF
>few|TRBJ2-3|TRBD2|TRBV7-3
TGTGCCAGCAGCTCTGGAACCGGGACTAGCGGGATCGAGGGTACAGATACGCAGTATTTT
CASSSGTGTSGIEGTDTQYF
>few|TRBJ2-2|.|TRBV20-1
TGCAGTGCTAGACGACTTCGCACCGGGGAGCTGTTTTTT
CSARRLRTGELFF
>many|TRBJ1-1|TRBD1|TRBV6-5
TGTGCCAGCAGTTACCCCGGACAGGGGAGGTCTGAAGCTTTCTTT
CASSYPGQGRSEAFF
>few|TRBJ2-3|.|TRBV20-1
TGCAGTGCTAGTGGGGGCACAGATACGCAGTATTTT
CSASGGTDTQYF
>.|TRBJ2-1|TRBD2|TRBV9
TGTGCCAGCAGCCCGCGACTAGCGGGAACCTACAATGAGCAGTTCTTC
CASSPRLAGTYNEQFF
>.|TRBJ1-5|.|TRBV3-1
TGTGCCAGCAGCCAAGATGGGGCAGGGGTTCAGCCCCAGCATTTT
CASSQDGAGVQPQHF
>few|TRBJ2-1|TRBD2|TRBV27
TGTGCCAGCAGTTTACACCGGACTAGCGGGAGCTTGGATGAGCAGTTCTTC
CASSLHRTSGSLDEQFF
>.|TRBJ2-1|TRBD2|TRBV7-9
TGTGCCAGCAGCTTGCGAGCGGGAGAGAGATACAATGAGCAGTTCTTC
CASSLRAGERYNEQFF
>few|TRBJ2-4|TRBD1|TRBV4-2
TGTGCCAGCAGCCAAGAGTGGACAGGCAAAAACATTCAGTACTTC
CASSQEWTGKNIQYF
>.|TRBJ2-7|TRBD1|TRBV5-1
TGCGCCAGCAGCAACGGACAGGGCCGGTACGAGCAGTACTTC
CASSNGQGRYEQYF
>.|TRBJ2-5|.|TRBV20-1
TGCAGTGCTGTAACCGGGACCCTCCAAGAGACCCAGTACTTC
CSAVTGTLQETQYF
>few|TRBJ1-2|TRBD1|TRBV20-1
TGCAGTGCTCTACAGGGGTATGGCTACACCTTC
CSALQGYGYTF
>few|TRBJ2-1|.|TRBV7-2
TGTGCCAGCAGCTTGGAAGGCGGGAGCCTCAGGGGGAATGAGCAGTTCTTC
CASSLEGGSLRGNEQFF
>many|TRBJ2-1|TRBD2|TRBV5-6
TGTGCCAGCAGCTTGTCAAGCGGGAGGGCCTACAATGAGCAGTTCTTC
CASSLSSGRAYNEQFF
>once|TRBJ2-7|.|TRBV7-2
TGTGCCAGCAGCTTAGCTGGGGTCGGGCAGTACTTC
CASSLAGVGQYF
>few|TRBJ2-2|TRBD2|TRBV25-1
TGTGCCAGCAGTGGGACTAGCAGGGGTGTCGCGAACACCGGGGAGCTGTTTTTT
CASSGTSRGVANTGELFF
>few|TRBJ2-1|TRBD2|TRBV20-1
TGCAGTGCTAGAGATGGGGGACTAGCGGGAGGGGGTAGATACAATGAGCAGTTCTTC
CSARDGGLAGGGRYNEQFF
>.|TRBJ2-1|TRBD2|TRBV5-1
TGCGCCAGCAGCCCCGTGGTGCGGGAGAGATACAATGAGCAGTTCTTC
CASSPVVRERYNEQFF
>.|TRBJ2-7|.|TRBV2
TGTGCCCCCCGGGACATCTACGAGCAGTACTTC
CAPRDIYEQYF
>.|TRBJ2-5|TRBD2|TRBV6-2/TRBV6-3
TGTGCCAGCACCAAAGTAACTAGCGGCTCCTACGTGCAGTACTTC
CASTKVTSGSYVQYF
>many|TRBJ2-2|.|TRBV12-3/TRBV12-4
TGTGCCAGCAGTTTCGTGGGCACCGGGGAGCTGTTTTTT
CASSFVGTGELFF
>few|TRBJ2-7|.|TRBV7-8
TGTGCCAGCAGCTTAGGCCAGCACTACTCCTACGAGCAGTACTTC
CASSLGQHYSYEQYF
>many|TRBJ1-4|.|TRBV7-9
TGTGCCAGCACCCAGATTGCAACTAATGAAAAACTGTTTTTT
CASTQIATNEKLFF
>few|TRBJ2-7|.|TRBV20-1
TGCAGTGCTCCAGATTATATTGGGCGGGTCTCCTCCGAGCAGTACTTC
CSAPDYIGRVSSEQYF
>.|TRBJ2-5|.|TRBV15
TGTGCCACCAGCAGAGAAGGAGCCGAAGCAGAGACCCAGTACTTC
CATSREGAEAETQYF
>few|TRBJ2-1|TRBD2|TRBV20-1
TGCAGTGCTCTCCCCACTAGCGGGAGTTTCCATGAGCAGTTCTTC
CSALPTSGSFHEQFF
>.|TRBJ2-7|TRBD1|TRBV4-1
TGCGCCAGCAGCCCTCACCGGGACAGCTACGAGCAGTACTTC
CASSPHRDSYEQYF
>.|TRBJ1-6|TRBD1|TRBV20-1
TGCAGTGCTAGAGGGACAGGGGCTGGCAATTCACCCCTCCACTTT
CSARGTGAGNSPLHF
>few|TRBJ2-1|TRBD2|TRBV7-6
TGTGCCAGCAGCTTAGCGGGGACTAGCGGATACAATGAGCAGTTCTTC
CASSLAGTSGYNEQFF
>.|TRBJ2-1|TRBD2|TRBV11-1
TGTGCCAGCAGCTTAGGGACTAGCGGGAACAATGAGCAGTCCTTC
CASSLGTSGNNEQSF
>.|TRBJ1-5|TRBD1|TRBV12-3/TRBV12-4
TGTGTCAGCAGTCCAGGACAGGGTAAGAGCAATCAGCCCCAGCATTTT
CVSSPGQGKSNQPQHF
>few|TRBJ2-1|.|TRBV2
TGTGCCAGCAGTAACACAGGCACCAATGAGCAGTTCTTC
CASSNTGTNEQFF
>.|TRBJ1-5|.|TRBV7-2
TGTGCCGGCAGCTTACTGGGGGCCCCCCAGCATTTT
CAGSLLGAPQHF
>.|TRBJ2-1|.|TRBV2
TGTGCCAGCAGTGATGGACACAGCTCCTACAATGAGCAGTTCTTC
CASSDGHSSYNEQFF
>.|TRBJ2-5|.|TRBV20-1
TGCAGTGCTAAGGCGGCCCAAGAGACCCAGTACTTC
CSAKAAQETQYF
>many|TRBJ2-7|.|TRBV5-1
TGCGCCAGCAGCTTGGTAAGCGGCTCCTACGAGCAGTACTTC
CASSLVSGSYEQYF
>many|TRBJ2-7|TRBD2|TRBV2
TGTGCCAGCAACCCGAGCGGGGTCCCATACGAGCAGTACTTC
CASNPSGVPYEQYF
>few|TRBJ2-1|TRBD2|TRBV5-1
TGCGCCAGCAGCACTAGCGGGGCCAATAATGGGCAGTTCTTC
CASSTSGANNGQFF
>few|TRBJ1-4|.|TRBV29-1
TGCAGCGTTGTGACGGTCAATGAAAAACTGTTTTTT
CSVVTVNEKLFF
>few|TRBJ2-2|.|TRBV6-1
TGTGCCAGCAGGCGACAGGAGAACACCGGGGAGCTGTTTTTT
CASRRQENTGELFF
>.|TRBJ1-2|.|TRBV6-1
TGTGCCAGCAGTGAGGGGGGGCATATAGGCTACACCTTC
CASSEGGHIGYTF
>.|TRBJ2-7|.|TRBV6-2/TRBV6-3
TGTGCCAGCAGTTTAGTAGCCTACGAGCAGTACTTC
CASSLVAYEQYF
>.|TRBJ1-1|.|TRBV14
TGTGCCAGCAGCCCTAACCCGGGGTCCACTGAAGCTTTCTTT
CASSPNPGSTEAFF
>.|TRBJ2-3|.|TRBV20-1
TGCAGTGCTGCTAAAGACAGGAGAGGGCCAGATACGCAGTATTTT
CSAAKDRRGPDTQYF
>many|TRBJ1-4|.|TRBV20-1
TGCAGTGCTCGGGGGGGGGCTAATGAAAAACTGTTTTTT
CSARGGANEKLFF
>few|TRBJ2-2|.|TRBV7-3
TGTGCCAGCAGTCCAGACGGACGGTATGGGGAGCTGTTTTTT
CASSPDGRYGELFF
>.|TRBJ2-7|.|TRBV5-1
TGCGCCAGCAGCGTTAATTATCTTCCCTACGAGCAGTACTTC
CASSVNYLPYEQYF